This T cell receptor beta chain emerged from a study of cytomegalovirus exposure and HLA in healthy donors. Broader study findings: The authors later found most CMV-associated TCR beta chains appeared HLA-restricted.

60 Vbeta and 13 Jbeta primers were used in PCR. Clones were read by immunoSEQ multiplex PCR, and TCRdb kept only the in-frame ones, dropping some. The repertoire holds roughly 180,000 clones, around 80% seen once, with 6.5% to 8.5% in the top ten. This CDR3 is built from 15 residues. CDR1 and CDR2 from the germline V gene are MGHRA and YSYEKL. Trimming took off 4 bases at V and 1 base at J, with 12 bases between the two ends. Details on this clone: Its antigen remains unidentified.

V is TRBV4-1 and J is TRBJ2-3; D uncertain. The material sequenced was PBMCs. The TCR originated in a man under 40 in good health and CMV-seropositive. The CDR3 DNA follows: TGCGCCAGCAGCCTTCAGGCCCATGGCACAGATACGCAGTATTTT. Residues: CASSLQAHGTDTQYF.